A selection of T cell receptor beta chains follows, all from one sample in a study of T cells after yellow fever vaccination. TCRdb called the 5' RACE reads again in MiXCR, with one record for every CDR3 protein. Altogether about 130,000 distinct CDR3 sequences are present, roughly 10% being singletons, with the ten largest covering roughly 43%. The source material was CD8+ T cells sorted from PBMCs, sampled on the day of the yellow fever booster vaccination. The receptors here all came from a man in his late teens or twenties who received the YFV17D yellow fever vaccine. CDR3s include the opening cysteine and the closing phenylalanine or tryptophan. The D gene is left open where the match is weak. Some rows mark clone size as missing; the rest say once, few, many or name a class of expanded clone.

TRBV4-1	NA	TRBJ2-1	NA	TGCGCCAGCAGCCAAGATACCACGATCAATGAGCAGTTCTTC	CASSQDTTINEQFF
TRBV7-9	NA	TRBJ2-2	TRBD2	TGTGCCAGCAGCTTTCCTAGCGGGGTAAACACCGGGGAGCTGTTTTTT	CASSFPSGVNTGELFF
TRBV6-2/TRBV6-3	NA	TRBJ2-1	NA	TGTGCCAGCAGTTACGGGCGACCCGGTGAGCAGTTCTTC	CASSYGRPGEQFF
TRBV12-3/TRBV12-4	NA	TRBJ2-1	TRBD2	TGTGCCAGCAGTTACGAAGCGGGGGGTAACAATGAGCAGTTCTTC	CASSYEAGGNNEQFF
TRBV6-5	few	TRBJ2-3	TRBD2	TGTGCCAGCAGTTCAGAGCGGGACTACACAGATACGCAGTATTTT	CASSSERDYTDTQYF
TRBV2	NA	TRBJ1-5	NA	TGTGCCACCAGAGGGGGAGGGGGACTCAATCAGCCCCAGCATTTT	CATRGGGGLNQPQHF
TRBV5-1	NA	TRBJ2-1	NA	TGCGCCAGCAGTTTCGACCCCCCCCCGGGCGAGCAGTTCTTC	CASSFDPPPGEQFF
TRBV20-1	few	TRBJ2-1	TRBD2	TGCAGTGCTAGACCACTAGCGGGGGGGCCCAATGAGCAGTTCTTC	CSARPLAGGPNEQFF
TRBV5-4	once	TRBJ1-1	TRBD1	TGTGCCAGCAGTTACTTTGACAGGGATACTGAAGCTTTCTTT	CASSYFDRDTEAFF
TRBV15	few	TRBJ2-1	NA	TGTGCCACCAAGGACCGGAGCTCCTACAATGAGCAGTTCTTC	CATKDRSSYNEQFF
TRBV7-8	NA	TRBJ2-1	NA	TGTGCCAGCAGCTTACCCGAGCCTAGCAGGGGGGACGAGCAGTTCTTC	CASSLPEPSRGDEQFF
TRBV4-2	NA	TRBJ2-2	NA	TGTGCCAGCAGCCAAGAGACGGGAACCGGGGAGCTGTTTTTT	CASSQETGTGELFF
TRBV9	few	TRBJ2-3	TRBD2	TGTGCCAGCAGCCAACTAGCGGGGGATTCCGATACGCAGTATTTT	CASSQLAGDSDTQYF
TRBV20-1	few	TRBJ1-2	NA	TGCAGTGCTAGCGAGGACGGGAACTTATTCTATGGCTACACCTTC	CSASEDGNLFYGYTF
TRBV5-1	many	TRBJ2-5	TRBD2	TGCGCCAGCGCCACGACCGGGGGGGCTTTTCAGACCCAGTACTTC	CASATTGGAFQTQYF